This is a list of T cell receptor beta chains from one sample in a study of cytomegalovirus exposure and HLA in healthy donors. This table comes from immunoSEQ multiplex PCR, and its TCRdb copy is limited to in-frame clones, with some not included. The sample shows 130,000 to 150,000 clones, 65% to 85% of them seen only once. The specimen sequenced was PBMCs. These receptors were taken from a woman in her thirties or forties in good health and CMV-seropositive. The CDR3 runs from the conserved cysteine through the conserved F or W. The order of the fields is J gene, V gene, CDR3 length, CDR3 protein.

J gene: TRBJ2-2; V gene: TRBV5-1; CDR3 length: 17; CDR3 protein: CASSLSPGQGDTGELFF
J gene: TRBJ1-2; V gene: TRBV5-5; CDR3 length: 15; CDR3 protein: CASSLDSDGLYGYTF
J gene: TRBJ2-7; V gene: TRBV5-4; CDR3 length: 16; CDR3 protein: CASSAPTSGGNHEQYF
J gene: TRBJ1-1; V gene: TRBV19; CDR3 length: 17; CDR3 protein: CASSSGTGIFYTTEAFF
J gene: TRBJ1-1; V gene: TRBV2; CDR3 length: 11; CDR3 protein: CASKQGTEAFF
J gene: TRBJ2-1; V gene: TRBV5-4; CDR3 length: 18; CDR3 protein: CASSLALAGTSSYNEQFF
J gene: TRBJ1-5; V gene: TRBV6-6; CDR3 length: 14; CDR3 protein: CASSRDINNQPQHF
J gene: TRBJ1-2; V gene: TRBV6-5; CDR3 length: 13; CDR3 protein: CASSPGSTYGYTF
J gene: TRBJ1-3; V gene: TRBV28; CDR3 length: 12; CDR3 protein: CASVSSGNTIYF
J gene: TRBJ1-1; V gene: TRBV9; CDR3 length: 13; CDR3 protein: CASSVVSGDRAFF
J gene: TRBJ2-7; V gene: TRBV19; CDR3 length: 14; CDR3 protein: CASSLAGSSYEQYF
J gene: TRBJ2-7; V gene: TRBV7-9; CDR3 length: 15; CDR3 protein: CASSLVSPVSYEQYF
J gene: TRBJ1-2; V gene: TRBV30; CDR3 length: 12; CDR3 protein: CAWSATGWGYTF
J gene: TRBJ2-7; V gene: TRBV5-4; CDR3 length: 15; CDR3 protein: CASSLDGLASHEQYF
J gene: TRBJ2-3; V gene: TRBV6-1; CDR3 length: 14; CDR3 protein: CASRTDRAADTQYF
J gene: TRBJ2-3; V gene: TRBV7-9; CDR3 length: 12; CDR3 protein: CASSVGSDVLYF
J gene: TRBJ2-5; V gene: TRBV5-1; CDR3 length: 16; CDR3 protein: CASSLGPTTGEETQYF
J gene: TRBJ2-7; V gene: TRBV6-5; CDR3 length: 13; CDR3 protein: CASSYRGPYEQYF
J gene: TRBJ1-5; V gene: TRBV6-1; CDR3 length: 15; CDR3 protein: CASSSLTDSNQPQHF
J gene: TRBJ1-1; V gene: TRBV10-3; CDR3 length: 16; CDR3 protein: CAIRDRVGQGGTEAFF
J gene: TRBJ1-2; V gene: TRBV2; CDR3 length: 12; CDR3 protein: CASSETPWLDRF
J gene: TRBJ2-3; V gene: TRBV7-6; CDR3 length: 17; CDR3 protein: CASSLDSGIFSTDTQYF
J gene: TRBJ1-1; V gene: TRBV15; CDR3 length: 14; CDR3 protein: CATSRPRGNTEAFF
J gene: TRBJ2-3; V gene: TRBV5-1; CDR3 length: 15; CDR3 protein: CASSTWGVSTDTQYF
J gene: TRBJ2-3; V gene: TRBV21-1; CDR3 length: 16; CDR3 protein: CASSMEGAISTDTQYF
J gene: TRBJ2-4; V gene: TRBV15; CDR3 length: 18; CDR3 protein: CATSRGGRKSVAKNIQYF
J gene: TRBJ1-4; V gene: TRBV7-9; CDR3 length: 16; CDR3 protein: CASSHLRTGVREKLFF
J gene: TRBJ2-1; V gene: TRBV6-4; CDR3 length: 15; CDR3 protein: CASRGSGDLWDEQFF
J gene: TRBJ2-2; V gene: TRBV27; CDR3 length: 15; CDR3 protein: CASSAAGTGIGELFF
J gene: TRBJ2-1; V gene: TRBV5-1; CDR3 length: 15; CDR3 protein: CASSLWRGGANEQFF
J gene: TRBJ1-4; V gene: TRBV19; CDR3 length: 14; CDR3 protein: CASSPRGIGEKLFF
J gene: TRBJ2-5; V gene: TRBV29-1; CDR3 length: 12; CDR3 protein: CSVAQGQETQYF
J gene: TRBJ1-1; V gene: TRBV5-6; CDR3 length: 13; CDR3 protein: CASSLGQGSEAFF
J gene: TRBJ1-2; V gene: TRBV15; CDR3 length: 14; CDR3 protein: CATSRDRQGYGYTF
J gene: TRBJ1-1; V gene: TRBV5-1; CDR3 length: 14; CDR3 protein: CASGKGQGDTEAFF
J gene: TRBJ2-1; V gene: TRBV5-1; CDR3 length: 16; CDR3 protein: CASSPGLAGGDNEQFF
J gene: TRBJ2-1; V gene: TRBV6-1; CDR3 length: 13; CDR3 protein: CASRLRQEKGQFF
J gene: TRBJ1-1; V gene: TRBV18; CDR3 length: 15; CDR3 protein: CASSRTQGAGAEAFF
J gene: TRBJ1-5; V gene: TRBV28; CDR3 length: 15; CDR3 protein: CASSLASTPSRPQHF
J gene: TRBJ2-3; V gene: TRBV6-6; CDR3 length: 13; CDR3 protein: CASTVTGGDTQYF
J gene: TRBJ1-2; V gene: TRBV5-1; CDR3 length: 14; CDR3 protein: CASSLQDTNYGYTF
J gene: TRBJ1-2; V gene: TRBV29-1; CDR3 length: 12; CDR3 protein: CSVVELGGGYTF
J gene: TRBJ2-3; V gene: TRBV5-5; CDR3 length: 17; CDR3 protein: CASSQTEGLTSTDTQYF
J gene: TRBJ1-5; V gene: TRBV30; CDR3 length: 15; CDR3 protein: CAWSVTGTPGQPQHF
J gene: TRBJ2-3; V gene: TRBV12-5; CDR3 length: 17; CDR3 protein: CASGPGTSGALADTQYF
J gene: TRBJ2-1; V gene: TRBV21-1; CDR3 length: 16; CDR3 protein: CASSRQGAARSYEQFF
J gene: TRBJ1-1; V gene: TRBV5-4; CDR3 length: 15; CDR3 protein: CASSLAPDGGTEAFF
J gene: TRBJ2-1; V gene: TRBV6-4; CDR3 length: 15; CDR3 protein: CASSDLSGGANEQFF
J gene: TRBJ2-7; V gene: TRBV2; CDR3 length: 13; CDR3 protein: CASTSGAAYEQYF
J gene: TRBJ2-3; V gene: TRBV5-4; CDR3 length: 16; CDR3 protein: CASSLRTGGATDTQYF
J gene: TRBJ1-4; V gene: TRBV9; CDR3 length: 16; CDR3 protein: CASSPRSGGTNEKLFF